These 5 T cell receptor beta chains were all obtained from the same sample, sequenced in a study of immune heterogeneity within non-small cell lung tumors. Template input was genomic DNA from bulk tumor (around 630 ng per sample). Collection of several biopsies per primary tumor, spaced far apart, took place during surgery. Those enrolled were patients newly diagnosed with untreated non-small cell lung cancer and undergoing curative surgery. Using 32 V and 13 J primers, multiplex PCR amplified TCR beta CDR3. TCRdb ran MiXCR on the multiplex PCR reads and lists one entry per CDR3 protein. The repertoire consists of 14,000 to 15,000 distinct CDR3 sequences, with 28% occurring once and the leading ten covering under 6.5%. Sequencing was performed on lung tumor tissue. Source of these receptors: a man in his forties with non-small cell lung cancer.

This clonotype appeared once. V usage is TRBV7-9 and J usage is TRBJ2-5; D is undetermined. The CDR3 sequence is 15 residues long. V was pared by 6 bases and J by 3 bases, with 17 bases between. Germline V CDR1 and CDR2: SEHNR, FQNEAQ (reference sequence). CDR3: CASRPLGPYEETQYF. In DNA, the CDR3 is TGTGCCAGCAGACCGCTTGGGCCCTACGAAGAGACCCAGTACTTC.

By share, this clonotype counts as medium-sized. The rearrangement uses TRBV11-2 and TRBJ2-2; no definite D call. In germline, CDR1 is SGHAT, CDR2 FQNNGV. CDR3 size: 15 residues. The V end was cut by 2 bases, the J end by 0 bases, with 7 bases between. CDR3 sequence: CASSLQRANTGELFF. CDR3 nucleotide sequence: TGTGCCAGCAGCTTACAACGTGCGAACACCGGGGAGCTGTTTTTT.

This clonotype is labeled as medium-sized (0.01 to 0.1%). The chain carries TRBV12-3 or TRBV12-4 and TRBJ2-2; D not certain. The CDR3 loop spans 14 amino acids. With 3 bases removed from V and 4 bases from J, the gap between germline ends came to 9 bases. The CDR3 loop reads CASSFSATTGELFF. The CDR3 bases are TGTGCCAGCAGTTTCTCGGCAACCACCGGGGAGCTGTTTTTT.

This clonotype came up many times. V is TRBV7-9 and J is TRBJ2-1; a possible D gene is TRBD1 (6 bases). CDR3 length: 15 residues. Germline CDR1 reads SEHNR; CDR2 reads FQNEAQ (reference sequence). The V and J ends lost 5 bases and 2 bases respectively, with 13 bases between them. As DNA, the CDR3 is TGTGCCAGCAGCCCACGACAGGCCCCCTACAATGAGCAGTTCTTC. Amino acids: CASSPRQAPYNEQFF.

This clonotype appeared a few times. V is TRBV7-9 and J is TRBJ1-1; D is unresolved. The CDR3 loop spans 13 amino acids. Germline CDR1 is SEHNR and CDR2 is FQNEAQ (reference sequence). Between the trimmed V and J ends, which lost 1 base and 5 bases, there was a span of 8 bases. CDR3 DNA sequence: TGTGCCAGCAGCTTAGGGGAGAAAACTGAAGCTTTCTTT. Its translation: CASSLGEKTEAFF.